One and the same sample provided the 3 T cell receptor beta chains below, sequenced in a study of regulatory T cells in long-lasting Graves disease. Specified time point: persistent/refractory GD, antithyroid drugs over 5 years with positive TRAb. PBMCs were the source of the RNA used for TCR sequencing. Construction of TCR beta libraries relied on iRepertoire HTBI primers and on Arm-PCR targeting CDR3 regions. TCRdb re-called the multiplex PCR reads with MiXCR, one entry per CDR3 protein. The repertoire consists of almost 350,000 distinct CDR3 sequences, with roughly 21% occurring once and the leading ten covering just under 30%. Source: peripheral blood mononuclear cells (PBMCs), taken when the disease was refractory, from a patient treated with antithyroid drugs. These receptors were obtained from a female donor with Graves disease.

V usage is TRBV5-1 and J usage is TRBJ1-4, with D unclear. V lost 4 bases, J lost 0 bases, and 4 bases lay in between. The CDR3 sequence is 13 residues long. CDR1 SGHRS and CDR2 YFSETQ come from the germline V gene. DNA of the CDR3: TGCGCCAGCAGCCCGGCAACTAATGAAAAACTGTTTTTT. Translation: CASSPATNEKLFF.

The rearrangement uses TRBV15 and TRBJ2-3; tentative D call: TRBD1 (5 bases). The germline CDR1 and CDR2 sequences are LNHNV and YYDKDF (reference sequence). Trimming stripped 1 base from V and 5 bases from J, with 7 bases between. This CDR3 comprises 13 residues. CDR3 nucleotide sequence: TGTGCCACCAGCAGAGTCAGGGAAGATACGCAGTATTTT. Translation gives CATSRVREDTQYF.

The gene calls are TRBV5-1 and TRBJ1-6; 7 nucleotides agree with TRBD1. Trimming removed 0 bases from V and 9 bases from J; junction bases left unmatched: 3. This CDR3 has 14 residues. The germline gives CDR1 SGHRS, CDR2 YFSETQ. Here the CDR3 reads CASSLEGAGSPLHF. DNA of the CDR3: TGCGCCAGCAGCTTGGAGGGGGCAGGTTCACCCCTCCACTTT. Full variable domain (outside the CDR3, taken from reference TRBV5-1 and TRBJ1-6): KAGVTQTPRYLIKTRGQQVTLSCSPISGHRSVSWYQQTPGQGLQFLFEYFSETQRNKGNFPGRFSGRQFSNSRSEMNVSTLELGDSALYLCASSLEGAGSPLHFGNGTRLTVT.